These 2 T cell receptor beta chains share one sample of origin, sequenced in a study of blood T cell repertoires in COVID-19. Sequenced by immunoSEQ multiplex PCR; TCRdb stores in-frame clones only, minus some. The sample lists 130,000 to 150,000 clones, approximately 87% occurring once. Material: peripheral blood. Source of these receptors: a woman in her 50s with active or convalescent COVID-19.

This clone is a singleton in its sample. The chain has TRBV7-8 and TRBJ1-2; a possible D gene is TRBD1 (5 bases). Germline CDR1 is SGHVS and CDR2 is FQNEAQ. The CDR3 is 14 residues long. Trimming took off 1 base at V and 2 bases at J, with 8 bases between the two ends. CDR3 sequence reads: CASSLEKGNYGYTF. CDR3 nucleotides: TGTGCCAGCAGCTTAGAGAAGGGGAACTATGGCTACACCTTC.

A single count supports this clone. This chain uses TRBV27 with TRBJ1-2, with D possibly TRBD1 on 6 matching bases. V dropped 3 bases and J dropped 7 bases, with 24 bases sitting between them. The germline gives CDR1 MNHEY, CDR2 SMNVEV (reference sequence). This CDR3 contains 17 residues. The CDR3 sequence is CASSFRQDAMIPFGYTF. Here the CDR3 DNA reads TGTGCCAGCAGTTTCCGACAGGACGCTATGATCCCCTTTGGCTACACCTTC.